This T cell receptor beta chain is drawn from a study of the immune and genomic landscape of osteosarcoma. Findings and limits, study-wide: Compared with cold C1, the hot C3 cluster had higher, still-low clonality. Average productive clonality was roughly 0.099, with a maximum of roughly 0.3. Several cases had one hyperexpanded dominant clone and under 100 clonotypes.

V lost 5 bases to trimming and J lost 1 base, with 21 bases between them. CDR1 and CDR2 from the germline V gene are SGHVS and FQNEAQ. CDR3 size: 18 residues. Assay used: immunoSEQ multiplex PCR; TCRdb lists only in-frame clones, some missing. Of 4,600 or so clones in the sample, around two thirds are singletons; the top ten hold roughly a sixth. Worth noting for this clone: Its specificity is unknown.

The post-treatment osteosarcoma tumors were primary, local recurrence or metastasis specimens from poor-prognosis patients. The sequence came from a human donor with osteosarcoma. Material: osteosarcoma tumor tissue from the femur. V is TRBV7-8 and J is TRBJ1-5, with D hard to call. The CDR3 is CASSGFEGLALSNQPQHF. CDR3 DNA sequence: TGTGCCAGCAGCGGTTTTGAGGGATTGGCACTGAGCAATCAGCCCCAGCATTTT.